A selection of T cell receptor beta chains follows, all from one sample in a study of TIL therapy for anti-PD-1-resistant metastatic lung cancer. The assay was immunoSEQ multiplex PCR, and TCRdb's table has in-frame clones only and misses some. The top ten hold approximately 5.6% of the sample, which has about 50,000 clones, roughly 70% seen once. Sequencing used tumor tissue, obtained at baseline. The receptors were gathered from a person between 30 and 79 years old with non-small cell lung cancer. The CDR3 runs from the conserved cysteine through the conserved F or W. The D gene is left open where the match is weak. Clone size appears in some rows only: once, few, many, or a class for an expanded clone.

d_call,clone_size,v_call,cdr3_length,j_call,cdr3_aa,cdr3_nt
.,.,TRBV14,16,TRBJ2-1,CASSQDQRASYNEQFF,TGTGCCAGCAGCCAAGACCAGCGGGCCTCCTACAATGAGCAGTTCTTC
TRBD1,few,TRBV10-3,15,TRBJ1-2,CAISESRGRGYGYTF,TGTGCCATCAGTGAGTCAAGGGGGCGAGGCTATGGCTACACCTTC
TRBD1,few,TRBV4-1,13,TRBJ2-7,CASSLRDRDEQYF,TGCGCCAGCAGCCTCAGGGACAGGGACGAGCAGTACTTC
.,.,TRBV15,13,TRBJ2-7,CATSRDRQYEQYF,TGTGCCACCAGCAGAGATCGCCAGTACGAGCAGTACTTC
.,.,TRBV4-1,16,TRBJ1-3,CASSQLLVMTGNTIYF,TGCGCCAGCAGCCAACTTCTGGTTATGACTGGAAACACCATATATTTT
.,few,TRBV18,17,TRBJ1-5,CASSPVVPGAGNQPQHF,TGTGCCAGCTCACCAGTGGTCCCGGGGGCAGGCAATCAGCCCCAGCATTTT
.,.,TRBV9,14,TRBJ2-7,CASSVLPNPYEQYF,TGTGCCAGCAGCGTTTTACCCAACCCCTACGAGCAGTACTTC
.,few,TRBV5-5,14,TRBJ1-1,CASSLIWAGTEAFF,TGTGCCAGCAGCTTGATCTGGGCGGGCACTGAAGCTTTCTTT
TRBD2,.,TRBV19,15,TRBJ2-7,CASRDEAGGIYEQYF,TGTGCCAGTAGAGATGAAGCGGGAGGGATCTACGAGCAGTACTTC
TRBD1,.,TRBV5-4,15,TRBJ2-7,CASSPTPTGGYEQYF,TGTGCCAGCAGCCCCACCCCGACAGGGGGTTACGAGCAGTACTTC
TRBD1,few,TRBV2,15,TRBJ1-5,CASSVTGGVNQPQHF,TGTGCCAGCAGTGTTACAGGGGGAGTCAATCAGCCCCAGCATTTT
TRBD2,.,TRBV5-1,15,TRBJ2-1,CASTEEGTRANEQFF,TGCGCCAGCACTGAGGAAGGGACTAGGGCCAATGAGCAGTTCTTC
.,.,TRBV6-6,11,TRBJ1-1,CASSYYPRTFF,TGTGCCAGCAGTTATTACCCACGTACTTTCTTT
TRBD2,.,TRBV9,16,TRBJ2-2,CASSARGAGETGELFF,TGTGCCAGCAGCGCCCGAGGAGCGGGAGAAACCGGGGAGCTGTTTTTT
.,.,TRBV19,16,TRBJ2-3,CASSPSGTSSTDTQYF,TGTGCCAGTAGTCCCTCGGGAACCTCTAGCACAGATACGCAGTATTTT
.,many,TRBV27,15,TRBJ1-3,CASSFAPYSGNTIYF,TGTGCCAGCAGTTTTGCCCCGTACTCTGGAAACACCATATATTTT
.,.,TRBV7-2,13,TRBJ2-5,CASSEEPQGTQYF,TGTGCCAGCAGCGAAGAACCACAAGGGACCCAGTACTTC
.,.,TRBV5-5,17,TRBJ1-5,CASSPEERGKGNQPQHF,TGTGCCAGCAGCCCGGAGGAAAGGGGGAAGGGCAATCAGCCCCAGCATTTT
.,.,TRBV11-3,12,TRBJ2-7,CASSTREGEQYF,TGTGCCAGCAGCACCCGAGAGGGGGAGCAGTACTTC
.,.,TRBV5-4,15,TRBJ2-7,CASSRMVAATYEQYF,TGTGCCAGCAGCCGGATGGTAGCGGCGACCTACGAGCAGTACTTC
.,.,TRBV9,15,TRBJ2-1,CASSVGGRGYNEQFF,TGTGCCAGCAGCGTAGGGGGTAGGGGTTATAATGAGCAGTTCTTC
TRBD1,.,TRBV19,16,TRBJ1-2,CASSRVTGWTNYGYTF,TGTGCCAGTAGTAGGGTGACAGGGTGGACTAACTATGGCTACACCTTC
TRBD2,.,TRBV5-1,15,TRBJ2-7,CASSPWAGGVYEQYF,TGCGCCAGCAGCCCATGGGCGGGAGGTGTCTACGAGCAGTACTTC
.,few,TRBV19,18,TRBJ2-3,CASTSGGLGHLSTDTQYF,TGTGCCAGTACCTCAGGGGGACTAGGCCATCTTAGCACAGATACGCAGTATTTT
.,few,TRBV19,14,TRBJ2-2,CASSMPGKTGELFF,TGTGCCAGTAGTATGCCAGGGAAGACCGGGGAGCTGTTTTTT
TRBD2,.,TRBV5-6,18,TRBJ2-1,CASSFLLAGGGPYNEQFF,TGTGCCAGCAGCTTTCTACTAGCGGGAGGAGGCCCCTACAATGAGCAGTTCTTC
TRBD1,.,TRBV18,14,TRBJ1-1,CASSPTGLGTEAFF,TGTGCCAGCTCACCGACAGGGTTGGGCACTGAAGCTTTCTTT
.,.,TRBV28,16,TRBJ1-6,CASSPVGSSYNSPLHF,TGTGCCAGCAGCCCCGTGGGGAGCTCCTATAATTCACCCCTCCACTTT
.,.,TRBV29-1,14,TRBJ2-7,CSVVRAKGLTEQYF,TGCAGCGTTGTGAGGGCAAAGGGGCTAACCGAGCAGTACTTC
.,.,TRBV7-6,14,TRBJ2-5,CASSYGDYQETQYF,TGTGCCAGCAGCTATGGGGACTACCAAGAGACCCAGTACTTC
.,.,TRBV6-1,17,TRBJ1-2,CASSEFYRTTTGYGYTF,TGTGCCAGCAGTGAATTTTATAGGACTACGACGGGCTATGGCTACACCTTC
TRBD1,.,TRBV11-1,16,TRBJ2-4,CASSRDRGLAKNIQYF,TGTGCCAGCAGCCGCGACAGGGGACTAGCCAAAAACATTCAGTACTTC
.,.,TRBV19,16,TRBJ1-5,CASSMGQGLINQPQHF,TGTGCCAGTAGTATGGGGCAGGGTCTAATCAATCAGCCCCAGCATTTT